This T cell receptor (beta chain) was obtained from a study of CD8 T cells in ankylosing spondylitis (dated by TCRdb to 2017 to 2019). Background for the entire study: The study set out to find disease-linked TCR variants by profiling T cell receptor beta repertoires in ankylosing spondylitis patients and healthy donors. The whole study cohort included about a hundred healthy donors and 20 to 30 ankylosing spondylitis patients. Peripheral blood was sampled, and synovial fluid was additionally collected from ankylosing spondylitis patients.

About this clonotype itself: Its antigen remains undetermined. The input lacks base qualities; no much larger clone sits a single base away.

The sample was run on an Illumina HiSeq 2500. Quantitative 5'-RACE with molecular barcodes was the method used to prepare the TCR beta libraries. The original methods were these. To identify disease-linked TCR variants, a new computational method was used, one built on a probabilistic model of VDJ rearrangement. Clones were called with MiXCR by TCRdb after fastp trimmed the public reads at Q25, and only in-frame beta chains were retained. Each CDR3 protein gets just one entry, which takes the most common genes and DNA from the rows behind it. These V and J calls derive from TCRdb rather than the authors' analysis. Within this sample are some 400,000 distinct CDR3 sequences, with approximately 20% of them counted one time only. The top ten constitute roughly 16% of the sample. The germline V gene encodes CDR1 LGHDT and CDR2 YNNKEL (reference sequence). From its cysteine to its phenylalanine, the CDR3 spans 15 amino acids. Of all the DNA, just the CDR3 is kept, 45 bases in frame from base 1. The germline V and J ends show losses of 5 bases and 2 bases respectively, and no gene match explains 8 bases of the junction.

Points the paper makes about the study in general: A TCR beta motif made up of 7 to 9 highly homologous amino acid variants appeared to be characteristic of blood from ankylosing spondylitis patients. Some TCR beta motif variants had previously been reported in synovial fluid and blood of reactive arthritis patients, which suggested common disease-initiation mechanisms. Significant enrichment of the disease-linked clones was reported in matched synovial fluid samples from ankylosing spondylitis patients. The disease-linked clones showed a CD8+ phenotype and occurred at relatively low frequencies in peripheral blood.

The material sequenced was blood, either unsorted or a sorted T cell fraction (not recorded which). This TCR derives from a male donor with ankylosing spondylitis. The V gene is TRBV3-1 and the J gene is TRBJ2-7; 8 bases in the middle match TRBD2. At the DNA level, the sequence is TGTGCCAGCAGCTCCCGGGTAGCGGGGACCTACGAGCAGTACTTC. Its protein is CASSSRVAGTYEQYF.